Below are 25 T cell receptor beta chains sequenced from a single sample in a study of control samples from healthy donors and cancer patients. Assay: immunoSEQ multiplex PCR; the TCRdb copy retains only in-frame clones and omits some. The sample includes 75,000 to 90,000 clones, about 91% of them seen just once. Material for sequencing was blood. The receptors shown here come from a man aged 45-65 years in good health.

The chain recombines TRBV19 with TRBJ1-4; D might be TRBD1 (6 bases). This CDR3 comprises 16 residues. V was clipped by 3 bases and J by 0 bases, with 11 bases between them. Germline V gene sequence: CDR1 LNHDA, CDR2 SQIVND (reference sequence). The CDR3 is CASSMGWTATNEKLFF. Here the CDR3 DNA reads TGTGCCAGTAGTATGGGTTGGACAGCAACTAATGAAAAACTGTTTTTT.

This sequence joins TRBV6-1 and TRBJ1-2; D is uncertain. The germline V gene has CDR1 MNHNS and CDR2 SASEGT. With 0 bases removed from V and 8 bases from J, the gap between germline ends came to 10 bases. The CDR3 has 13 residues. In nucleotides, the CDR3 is TGTGCCAGCAGTGAAGCACCGTTAGTCGGCTACACCTTC. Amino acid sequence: CASSEAPLVGYTF.

CDR3 in amino acids: CASSQDYGWRGYTF. CDR3 DNA sequence: TGTGCCAGCAGCCAAGATTACGGCTGGCGTGGCTACACCTTC. The chain couples TRBV14 to TRBJ1-2; D gene ambiguous. The length of the CDR3 is 14 residues. The V and J ends lost 0 bases and 7 bases respectively, with 12 bases between them. Germline CDR1 and CDR2: SGHDN and FVKESK. The complete variable domain, with remaining parts taken from reference TRBV14 and TRBJ1-2, reads EAGVTQFPSHSVIEKGQTVTLRCDPISGHDNLYWYRRVMGKEIKFLLHFVKESKQDESGMPNNRFLAERTGGTYSTLKVQPAELEDSGVYFCASSQDYGWRGYTFGSGTRLTVV.

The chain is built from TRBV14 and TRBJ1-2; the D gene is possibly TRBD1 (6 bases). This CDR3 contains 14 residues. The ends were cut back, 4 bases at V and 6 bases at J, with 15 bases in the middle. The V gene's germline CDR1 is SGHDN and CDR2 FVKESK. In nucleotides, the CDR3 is TGTGCCAGCAGCCCCGGGGGCCCATGGGATGGCTACACCTTC. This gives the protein CASSPGGPWDGYTF.

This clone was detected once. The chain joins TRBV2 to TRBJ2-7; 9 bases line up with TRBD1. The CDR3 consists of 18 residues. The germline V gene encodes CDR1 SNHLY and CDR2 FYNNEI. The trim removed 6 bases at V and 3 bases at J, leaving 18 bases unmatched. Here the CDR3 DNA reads TGTGCCAGCAGACACACCGGGACAGGGTCCTCCCTCGACTACGAGCAGTACTTC. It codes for CASRHTGTGSSLDYEQYF.

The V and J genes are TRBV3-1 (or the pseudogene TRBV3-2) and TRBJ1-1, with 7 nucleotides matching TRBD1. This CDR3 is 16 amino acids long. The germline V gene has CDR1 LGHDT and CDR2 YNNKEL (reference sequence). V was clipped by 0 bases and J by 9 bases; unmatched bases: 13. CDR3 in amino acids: CASSQDSEGAWAKAFF. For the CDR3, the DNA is TGTGCCAGCAGCCAAGATTCGGAGGGGGCATGGGCTAAAGCTTTCTTT.

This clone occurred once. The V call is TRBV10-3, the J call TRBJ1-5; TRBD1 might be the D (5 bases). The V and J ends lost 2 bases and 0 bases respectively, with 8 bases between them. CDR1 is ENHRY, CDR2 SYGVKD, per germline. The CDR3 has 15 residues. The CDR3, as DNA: TGTGCCATCAGTGAGGGACATTATAGCAATCAGCCCCAGCATTTT. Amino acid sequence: CAISEGHYSNQPQHF.

The CDR3 bases are TGTGCCAGCAGACAGGGGGCACAGTCTGGCTACACCTTC. Residues: CASRQGAQSGYTF. The V and J genes are TRBV6-5 and TRBJ1-2, with 9 bases aligning to TRBD1. The CDR3 length is 13 residues. Trimming at V came to 6 bases and at J to 7 bases, leaving 6 bases not matched to a gene. Germline CDR1 is MNHEY and CDR2 is SVGAGI.

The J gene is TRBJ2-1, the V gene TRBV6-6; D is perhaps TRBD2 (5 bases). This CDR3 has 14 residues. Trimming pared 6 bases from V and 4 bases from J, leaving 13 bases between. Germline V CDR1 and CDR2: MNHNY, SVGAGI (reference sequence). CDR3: CASSRDHGYNEQFF. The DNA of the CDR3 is TGTGCCAGCAGCCGGGATCACGGATACAATGAGCAGTTCTTC.

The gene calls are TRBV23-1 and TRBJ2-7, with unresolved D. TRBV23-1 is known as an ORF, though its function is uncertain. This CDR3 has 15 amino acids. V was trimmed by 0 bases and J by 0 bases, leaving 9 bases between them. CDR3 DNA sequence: TGCGCCAGCAGTCAATCGGGGTGGAACTCCTACGAGCAGTACTTC. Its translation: CASSQSGWNSYEQYF.

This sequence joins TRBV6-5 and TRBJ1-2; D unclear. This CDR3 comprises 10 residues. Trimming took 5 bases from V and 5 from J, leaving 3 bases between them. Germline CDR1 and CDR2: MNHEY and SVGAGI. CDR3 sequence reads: CASSPYGYTF. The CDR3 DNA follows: TGTGCCAGCAGTCCGTATGGCTACACCTTC.

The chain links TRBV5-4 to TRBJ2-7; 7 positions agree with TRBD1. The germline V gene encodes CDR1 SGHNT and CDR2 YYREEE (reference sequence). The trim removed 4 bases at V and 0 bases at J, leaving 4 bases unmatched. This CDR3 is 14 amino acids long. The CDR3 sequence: CASSPRQGSYEQYF. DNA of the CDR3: TGTGCCAGCAGCCCGAGACAGGGCTCCTACGAGCAGTACTTC. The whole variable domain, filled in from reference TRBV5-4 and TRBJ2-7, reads ETGVTQSPTHLIKTRGQQVTLRCSSQSGHNTVSWYQQALGQGPQFIFQYYREEENGRGNFPPRFSGLQFPNYSSELNVNALELDDSALYLCASSPRQGSYEQYFGPGTRLTVT.

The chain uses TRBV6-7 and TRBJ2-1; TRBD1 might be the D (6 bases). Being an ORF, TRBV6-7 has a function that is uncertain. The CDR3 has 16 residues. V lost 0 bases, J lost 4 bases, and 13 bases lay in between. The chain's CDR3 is CASSYSLRTDYNEQFF. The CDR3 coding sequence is TGTGCCAGCAGTTACTCCCTCAGGACAGATTACAATGAGCAGTTCTTC.

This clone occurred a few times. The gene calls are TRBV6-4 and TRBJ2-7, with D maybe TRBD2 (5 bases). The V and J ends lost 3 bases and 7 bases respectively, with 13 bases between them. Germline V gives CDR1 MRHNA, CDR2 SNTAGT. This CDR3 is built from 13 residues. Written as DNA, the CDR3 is TGTGCCAGCAGTGAGACGGGGATTACGGAGCAGTACTTC. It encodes CASSETGITEQYF.

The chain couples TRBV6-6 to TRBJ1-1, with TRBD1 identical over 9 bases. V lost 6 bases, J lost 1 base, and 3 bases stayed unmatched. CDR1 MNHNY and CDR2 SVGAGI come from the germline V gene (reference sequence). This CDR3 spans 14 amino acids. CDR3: CASRTGGGNTEAFF. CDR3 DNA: TGTGCCAGCAGGACAGGGGGGGGGAACACTGAAGCTTTCTTT.

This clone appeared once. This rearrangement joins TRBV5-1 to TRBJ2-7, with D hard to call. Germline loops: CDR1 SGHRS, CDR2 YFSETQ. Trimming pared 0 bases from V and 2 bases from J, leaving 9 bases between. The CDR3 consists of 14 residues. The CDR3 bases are TGCGCCAGCAGCTTGGGAGCCGGAGCCTACGAGCAGTACTTC. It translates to CASSLGAGAYEQYF.

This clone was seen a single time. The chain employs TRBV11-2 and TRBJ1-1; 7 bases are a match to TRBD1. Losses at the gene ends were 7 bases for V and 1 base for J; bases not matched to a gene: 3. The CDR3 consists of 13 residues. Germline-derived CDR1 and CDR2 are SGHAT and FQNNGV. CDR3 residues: CASTRTGNTEAFF. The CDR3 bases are TGTGCCAGCACAAGGACAGGGAACACTGAAGCTTTCTTT. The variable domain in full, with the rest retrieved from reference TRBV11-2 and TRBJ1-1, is EAGVAQSPRYKIIEKRQSVAFWCNPISGHATLYWYQQILGQGPKLLIQFQNNGVVDDSQLPKDRFSAERLKGVDSTLKIQPAKLEDSAVYLCASTRTGNTEAFFGQGTRLTVV.

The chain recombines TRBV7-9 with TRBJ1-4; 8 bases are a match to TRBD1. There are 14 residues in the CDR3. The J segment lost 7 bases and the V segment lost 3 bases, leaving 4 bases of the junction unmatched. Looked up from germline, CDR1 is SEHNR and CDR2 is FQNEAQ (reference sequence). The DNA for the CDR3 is TGTGCCAGCAGCTTTGGGACAGGCCCTGAAAAACTGTTTTTT. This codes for CASSFGTGPEKLFF.

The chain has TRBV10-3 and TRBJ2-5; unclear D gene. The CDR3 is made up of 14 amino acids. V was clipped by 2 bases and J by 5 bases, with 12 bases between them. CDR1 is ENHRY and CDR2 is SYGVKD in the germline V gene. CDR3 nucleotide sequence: TGTGCCATCAGTGAGGTTGGGTTTGGGGAGACCCAGTACTTC. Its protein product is CAISEVGFGETQYF.

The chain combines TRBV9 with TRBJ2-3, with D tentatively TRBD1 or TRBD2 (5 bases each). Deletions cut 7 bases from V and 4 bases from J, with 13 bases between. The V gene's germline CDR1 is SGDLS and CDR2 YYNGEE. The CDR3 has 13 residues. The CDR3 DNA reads TGTGCCAGCCGCCCCCGGGGCGCAGATACGCAGTATTTT. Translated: CASRPRGADTQYF.

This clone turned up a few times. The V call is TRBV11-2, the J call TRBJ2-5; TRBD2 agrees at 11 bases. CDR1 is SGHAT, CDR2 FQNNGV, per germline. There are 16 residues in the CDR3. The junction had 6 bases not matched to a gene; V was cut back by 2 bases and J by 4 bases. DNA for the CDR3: TGTGCCAGCAGCTTAATAGCGGGGGGGCCGGGAGAGACCCAGTACTTC. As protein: CASSLIAGGPGETQYF.

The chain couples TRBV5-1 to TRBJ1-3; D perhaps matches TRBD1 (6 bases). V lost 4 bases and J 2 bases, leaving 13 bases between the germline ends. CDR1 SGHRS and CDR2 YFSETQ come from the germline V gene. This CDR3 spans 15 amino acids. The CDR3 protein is CASSPEGQAGNTIYF. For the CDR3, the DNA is TGCGCCAGCAGCCCCGAGGGACAAGCTGGAAACACCATATATTTT.

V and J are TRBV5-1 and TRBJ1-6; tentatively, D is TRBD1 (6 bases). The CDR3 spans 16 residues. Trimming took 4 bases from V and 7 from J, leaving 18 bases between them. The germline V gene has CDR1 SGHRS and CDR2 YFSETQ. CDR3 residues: CASSPYGGPENSPLHF. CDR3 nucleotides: TGCGCCAGCAGCCCCTATGGGGGGCCAGAAAATTCACCCCTCCACTTT.

The CDR3 region is CASSTASGVPYGYTF. DNA of the CDR3: TGTGCCAGCAGTACTGCTTCAGGGGTCCCCTATGGCTACACCTTC. The rearrangement links TRBV27 to TRBJ1-2; TRBD1 might be the D (6 bases). Per the germline V gene, CDR1 is MNHEY and CDR2 is SMNVEV (reference sequence). The germline V and J ends were trimmed by 5 bases and 4 bases, with 17 bases remaining between them. The CDR3 totals 15 residues.

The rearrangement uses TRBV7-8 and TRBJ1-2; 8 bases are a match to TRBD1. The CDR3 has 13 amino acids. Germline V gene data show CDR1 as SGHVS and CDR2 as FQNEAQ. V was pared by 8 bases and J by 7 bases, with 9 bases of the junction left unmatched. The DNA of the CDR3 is TGTGCCAGCGACCCCGGGACAGGTGGTGGCTACACCTTC. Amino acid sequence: CASDPGTGGGYTF.